In this sample, the clone carrying this T cell receptor (beta chain) turned up a few times. The antigen is undetermined. These data are taken from a study of early stage breast cancer tumors. Notes on the study in general: Tumor and normal breast were distinguished via blood comparison in about 90% of the 16 patients.

Trimming removed 1 base from V and 3 bases from J, with 6 bases in between. The CDR3 extends over 13 amino acids. Germline V gene data show CDR1 as SGHNT and CDR2 as YENEEA. The method was immunoSEQ multiplex PCR; TCRdb's version includes in-frame clones alone and lacks a portion of them. The top ten hold roughly a tenth of the sample, which has around 30,000 clones, over 70% seen once. V is TRBV11-3 and J is TRBJ1-1; no reliable D call. Sample: breast tumor tissue. The clonotype originates from a person in their thirties with breast cancer. The CDR3 sequence: CASSLGRYTEAFF. For the CDR3, the DNA is TGTGCCAGCAGCTTAGGGAGGTACACTGAAGCTTTCTTT.